This T cell receptor (beta chain) was profiled in a study of Tregs in tolerant kidney transplant recipients. Study outcomes and limitations: Activated donor B cell expansion appeared to reveal the most relevant donor-specific TCRbeta repertoire.

This clone was detected only a few times. Its antigen is currently unknown. In germline, CDR1 is MNHNS, CDR2 SASEGT. This CDR3 is 14 amino acids long. The germline V and J ends were trimmed by 6 bases and 4 bases, with 10 bases remaining between them. Clones were read by immunoSEQ multiplex PCR, and TCRdb kept only the in-frame ones, dropping some. Of around 230,000 clones in the sample, around 82% were seen once. Unstimulated Tregs (CD4+CD25+CD127-) and CD4+CD25- non-Tregs were sorted from PBMCs. This receptor was obtained from a human donor in good health. Sequencing used CD4+ T cells from blood. This chain links TRBV6-1 with TRBJ1-6; TRBD1 is a possible D gene (5 bases). DNA for the CDR3: TGTGCCAGCAGGCGGGACGTATATAATTCACCCCTCCACTTT. It is translated as CASRRDVYNSPLHF.